This TCR beta chain was recovered during a study of T cells after yellow fever vaccination. Study context: SMART-Seq v4 Ultra Low Input prepared the low-cell-number fractions.

Study-wide results and limits: Weaker, the secondary response had a peak occurring faster, on day 5 versus 15. Few clonotypes appeared in both CD4 and CD8 compartments. Re-detected after boosting: most primary clones, 95% to 98% of CD4 and roughly 88% of CD8.

As regards this clonotype: Antigen unknown.

Germline CDR1 is SGHAT and CDR2 is FQDESV (reference sequence). V trimming: 1 base; J trimming: 5 bases; junction bases outside the gene matches: 15. The CDR3 has 18 residues. TCRdb independently ran MiXCR on the 5' RACE reads; one entry per CDR3 protein. The sample yields around 610,000 distinct CDR3 sequences, about 14% seen once. The sequence came from a man aged 25 to 40 who received the YFV17D yellow fever vaccine. Sequencing used PBMCs, obtained on the day of the yellow fever booster vaccination. The J gene is TRBJ2-7, the V gene TRBV11-1, with 9 bases that match TRBD2. CDR3 sequence (DNA): TGTGCCAGCAGCTTAGGGTTAGCGGGAGTCCTGGCTAGCGACGAGCAGTACTTC. It encodes CASSLGLAGVLASDEQYF. The variable domain in full, completed from reference TRBV11-1 and TRBJ2-7, reads EAEVAQSPRYKITEKSQAVAFWCDPISGHATLYWYRQILGQGPELLVQFQDESVVDDSQLPKDRFSAERLKGVDSTLKIQPAELGDSAMYLCASSLGLAGVLASDEQYFGPGTRLTVT.